This TCR beta chain was profiled in a study of blood T cell repertoires in COVID-19 (dated by TCRdb to the early 2020s). Regarding the study in general: Samples covering the acute and convalescent phases of COVID-19 were provided by collaborators in the United States, Italy and Spain. Samples were obtained from the ongoing ImmuneRACE study (first 160 participants) and from approximately 1,200 subjects provided by 6 global collaborators. The repertoires were made available in a free public database intended to serve as a resource for research on the immune response to SARS-CoV-2. Where available, HLA class I and class II types were obtained from metadata supplied by the sample provider rather than from assay-based typing. Nearly every sample came with metadata listing a de-identified subject ID, COVID-19 status, age in years and sex. The material from the prospective study consisted of cDNA or gDNA derived from T cells, B-cell-depleted T cells, or PBMCs. The dataset comprised deeply sampled blood TCRbeta repertoires from subjects exposed to, actively infected with, or recovered from COVID-19.

Overall study results and their limits: How much clinical and demographic metadata was included differed by source and by participant, and the metadata was provided uncurated.

The collaborating institutions used their own protocols to collect whole blood in K2EDTA tubes. For TCRbeta analysis, collaborator samples were shipped as frozen whole blood, as isolated PBMCs, or as DNA extracted from either sample type. The CDR1 and CDR2 encoded by the germline V gene (reference sequence) are SEHNR and FQNEAQ. Counted from cysteine to phenylalanine, this CDR3 has 13 amino acids. Just the 39-base CDR3 DNA is kept, in frame starting at base 1. The V end loses 7 bases and the J end loses 4 bases, and a stretch of 13 bases separates them. Points on this clone: Its antigen target is currently unknown. No quality values exist for individual bases; no much larger clone is one base distant.

The immunoSEQ Assay, a bias-controlled multiplex PCR, was used to amplify TCRbeta CDR3 regions from genomic DNA. Per the authors' processing: The number of nucleated cells in each sample was estimated from the amplification of reference gene primers within the assay. Sequence reads were collapsed and filtered to measure the absolute abundance of every unique TCRbeta CDR3 rearrangement. For each sample, productive Simpson clonality was calculated as the square root of Simpson's diversity index across productive rearrangements. What TCRdb holds here is the immuneACCESS table cut down to in-frame rearrangements. Part of the clones is not present; checked against another copy, under half of the missing clones reflect an unresolved V gene, and the others are unexplained. That table is the source of V, J and clone size, and D and trimming were worked out from the DNA. This sample gives over 100,000 clones in total; 88% of them show up just once. Approximately 10% of the sample goes to the ten largest clones.

The source of this sequence is a man in his fifties with acute or convalescent COVID-19. Sequenced sample: peripheral blood. Recombination joined TRBV7-9 with TRBJ1-2; a confident D gene designation cannot be given. This receptor has the CDR3 CASTLTSFYGYTF. The nucleotides are TGTGCCAGCACCCTCACCAGTTTCTATGGCTACACCTTC. The CDR3 plus the reference TRBV7-9 and TRBJ1-2 genes for the other parts give the full variable domain: DTGVSQNPRHKITKRGQNVTFRCDPISEHNRLYWYRQTLGQGPEFLTYFQNEAQLEKSRLLSDRFSAERPKGSFSTLEIQRTEQGDSAMYLCASTLTSFYGYTFGSGTRLTVV.